The entry that follows covers one T cell receptor beta chain sequence. Sequenced by immunoSEQ multiplex PCR; TCRdb stores in-frame clones only, minus some. Of about 80,000 clones in the sample, 75% to 95% are singletons; the top ten hold around 17%. The source of the sample is a study of control samples from healthy donors and cancer patients. Germline CDR1 is SGHRS and CDR2 is YFSETQ. Trimming stripped 5 bases from V and 4 bases from J, with 15 bases between. The CDR3 length is 14 residues. The sequence derives from a man aged 45 to 65 in good health. The sequenced sample was blood. This chain connects TRBV5-1 to TRBJ1-1, with D possibly matching TRBD1 (5 bases). CDR3 region: CASRPPGRGTEAFF. CDR3 nucleotides: TGCGCCAGCAGACCGCCAGGGAGGGGCACTGAAGCTTTCTTT.